The subject of this entry is one TCR beta chain. The sample originates from a study of blood T cell repertoires in COVID-19. Here immunoSEQ multiplex PCR was the method, and the copy in TCRdb shows in-frame clones only, minus some. The data contain about 220,000 clones, approximately 80% of them seen just once; the ten biggest clones take up approximately 4.5%. J lost 7 bases, V lost 6 bases, and 15 bases had no gene match. CDR1 and CDR2 from the germline V gene are SNHLY and FYNNEI. This CDR3 spans 16 amino acids. This chain joins TRBV2 and TRBJ1-2, with TRBD1 identical over 9 bases. The specimen sequenced was peripheral blood. The sequence came from a woman aged 70 to 79 with acute or convalescent COVID-19. The CDR3 DNA reads as TGTGCCAGCAGAAGGGACAGGGAAATGTATGGAGGTGGCTACACCTTC. Residues: CASRRDREMYGGGYTF.